A selection of T cell receptor beta chains follows, all from one sample in a study of shared T cell receptors in the human thymus. TCRdb keeps only in-frame clones here, not all; method: immunoSEQ multiplex PCR. The data contain about 730,000 clones, 70% to 90% of them singletons. These same data were also listed under a study on human thymus T cells.

The specimen sequenced was thymocytes. Every receptor here comes from a girl under three years old with a congenital heart defect. The CDR3 runs from the conserved cysteine through the conserved F or W. D genes are given only for firm matches. The size entry is marked missing in some rows and otherwise reads once, few, many or a size class.

>16|NA|TRBJ1-1|TRBV27|TRBD1
CASYDLIGTGGEEAFF
TGTGCCAGCTACGATCTTATCGGGACAGGGGGCGAAGAAGCTTTCTTT
>22|NA|TRBJ2-6|TRBV15|NA
CATSAPGHKLQASSSGANVLTF
TGTGCCACCAGCGCCCCGGGACACAAACTCCAGGCATCAAGCTCTGGGGCCAACGTCCTGACTTTC
>17|NA|TRBJ1-5|TRBV30|NA
CAWSPMGGVTINQPQHF
TGTGCCTGGAGTCCCATGGGGGGGGTCACGATTAATCAGCCCCAGCATTTT
>16|NA|TRBJ1-2|TRBV19|TRBD1
CASSKFRDSLADGYTF
TGTGCCAGTAGTAAGTTCCGGGACAGCCTCGCGGATGGCTACACCTTC
>13|NA|TRBJ1-1|TRBV5-4|NA
CASRPGENTEAFF
TGTGCCAGCAGACCGGGGGAGAACACTGAAGCTTTCTTT
>15|NA|TRBJ1-4|TRBV4-1|NA
CASSLGGMAGQKLFF
TGCGCCAGCAGCCTAGGGGGAATGGCCGGCCAAAAACTGTTTTTT
>15|NA|TRBJ1-1|TRBV7-9|NA
CASSLGHRPWTEAFF
TGTGCCAGCAGCTTAGGTCACAGGCCGTGGACTGAAGCTTTCTTT
>17|NA|TRBJ2-7|TRBV7-2|NA
CASSPDPTGFTYYEQYF
TGTGCCAGCAGCCCCGACCCCACGGGGTTTACGTATTACGAGCAGTACTTC
>16|NA|TRBJ1-1|TRBV19|NA
CASSMKGDGLNTEAFF
TGTGCCAGTAGTATGAAGGGAGATGGCTTGAACACTGAAGCTTTCTTT
>14|NA|TRBJ1-4|TRBV19|NA
CASSQGATNEKLFF
TGTGCCAGTTCTCAGGGTGCAACTAATGAAAAACTGTTTTTT
>13|NA|TRBJ2-7|TRBV27|TRBD1
CASSFGTGLEQYF
TGTGCCAGCAGTTTCGGGACAGGGTTGGAGCAGTACTTC
>17|NA|TRBJ2-1|TRBV7-9|TRBD1
CASSLAYPRGTWNEQFF
TGTGCCAGCAGCTTAGCCTACCCCAGGGGGACATGGAATGAGCAGTTCTTC
>12|NA|TRBJ2-7|TRBV14|TRBD2
CASSGGGYEQYF
TGTGCCAGCAGCGGGGGGGGCTACGAGCAGTACTTC
>15|NA|TRBJ2-3|TRBV10-2|TRBD1
CASSSGQGGSDTQYF
TGCGCCAGCAGCTCGGGACAGGGAGGATCAGATACGCAGTATTTT
>12|NA|TRBJ1-1|TRBV10-3|NA
CAISESGGAAFF
TGTGCCATCAGTGAGTCCGGGGGTGCAGCTTTCTTT
>11|NA|TRBJ1-2|TRBV29-1|NA
CSVSRQYGYTF
TGCAGCGTTTCCCGACAGTATGGCTACACCTTC
>13|NA|TRBJ1-1|TRBV6-1|TRBD1
CASSEFRDSEAFF
TGTGCCAGCAGTGAGTTCAGGGACAGTGAAGCTTTCTTT
>13|once|TRBJ1-1|TRBV5-6|NA
CASSSYRDTEAFF
TGTGCCAGCAGCTCGTACAGAGACACTGAAGCTTTCTTT
>16|NA|TRBJ1-5|TRBV7-8|TRBD1
CASSLVGGEGDQPQHF
TGTGCCAGCAGCTTAGTAGGGGGCGAAGGGGATCAGCCCCAGCATTTT
>20|once|TRBJ1-5|TRBV4-1|TRBD1
CASSQGGGQGADSLDQPQHF
TGCGCCAGCAGCCAAGGGGGTGGACAGGGGGCGGATTCCCTCGATCAGCCCCAGCATTTT
>15|once|TRBJ1-2|TRBV28|TRBD1
CASSLGGQGARGYTF
TGTGCCAGCAGTTTAGGGGGACAGGGGGCGCGTGGCTACACCTTC
>16|NA|TRBJ2-7|TRBV25-1|TRBD2
CASSDSTSGRTYEQYF
TGTGCCAGCAGTGACTCTACTAGCGGGAGAACTTACGAGCAGTACTTC
>15|once|TRBJ2-3|TRBV28|TRBD1
CASSLGQGHTDTQYF
TGTGCCAGCAGTTTGGGACAGGGACACACAGATACGCAGTATTTT
>18|NA|TRBJ1-5|TRBV6-1|TRBD1
CASSEAIGQGALGQPQHF
TGTGCCAGCAGTGAAGCGATTGGACAGGGGGCCTTGGGTCAGCCCCAGCATTTT
>12|NA|TRBJ2-3|TRBV19|NA
CASSGRALPQYF
TGTGCCAGTAGTGGCAGGGCTCTACCGCAGTATTTT
>17|NA|TRBJ1-6|TRBV18|NA
CASSPTEGSSYNSPLHF
TGTGCCAGCTCACCAACGGAAGGGAGCTCCTATAATTCACCCCTCCACTTT
>18|NA|TRBJ2-7|TRBV11-2|TRBD1
CASSLARQGTPTTYEQYF
TGTGCCAGCAGCTTAGCCAGACAGGGAACCCCTACTACCTACGAGCAGTACTTC
>15|NA|TRBJ2-7|TRBV5-6|NA
CASSTDSSSGYEQYF
TGTGCCAGCAGCACGGACTCCTCGTCGGGCTACGAGCAGTACTTC
>13|NA|TRBJ1-1|TRBV6-1|NA
CASSEARETEAFF
TGTGCCAGCAGTGAGGCCCGGGAGACTGAAGCTTTCTTT
>11|NA|TRBJ1-2|TRBV6-1|NA
CASRWRYGYTF
TGTGCCAGCCGGTGGAGGTATGGCTACACCTTC
>15|NA|TRBJ1-2|TRBV5-4|TRBD1
CASSYEETGNYGYTF
TGTGCCAGCAGCTACGAAGAGACAGGGAACTATGGCTACACCTTC
>17|NA|TRBJ1-2|TRBV27|TRBD1
CASSLSGGQGPFYGYTF
TGTGCCAGCAGTTTATCTGGGGGACAGGGCCCTTTCTATGGCTACACCTTC
>12|NA|TRBJ2-1|TRBV29-1|NA
CSVENRANEQFF
TGCAGCGTTGAAAATCGCGCCAATGAGCAGTTCTTC
>17|NA|TRBJ2-7|TRBV12-5|NA
CASGLNIEGASSYEQYF
TGTGCTAGTGGTTTGAATATAGAGGGCGCAAGCTCCTACGAGCAGTACTTC
>19|NA|TRBJ2-7|TRBV7-2|NA
CASRRTEGDSHTSTYEQYF
TGTGCCAGCAGGCGAACGGAGGGGGACAGTCATACCTCGACCTACGAGCAGTACTTC
>15|NA|TRBJ2-1|TRBV5-1|NA
CASSLFPISYNEQFF
TGCGCCAGCAGCTTGTTTCCCATCTCCTACAATGAGCAGTTCTTC
>15|NA|TRBJ1-2|TRBV27|NA
CASSLSLHQGYGYTF
TGTGCCAGCAGTTTATCCTTGCATCAGGGATATGGCTACACCTTC
>18|once|TRBJ1-6|TRBV4-1|TRBD1
CASSQGWLGQVGNSPLHF
TGCGCCAGCAGCCAAGGCTGGCTAGGACAGGTAGGAAATTCCCCCCTCCACTTT